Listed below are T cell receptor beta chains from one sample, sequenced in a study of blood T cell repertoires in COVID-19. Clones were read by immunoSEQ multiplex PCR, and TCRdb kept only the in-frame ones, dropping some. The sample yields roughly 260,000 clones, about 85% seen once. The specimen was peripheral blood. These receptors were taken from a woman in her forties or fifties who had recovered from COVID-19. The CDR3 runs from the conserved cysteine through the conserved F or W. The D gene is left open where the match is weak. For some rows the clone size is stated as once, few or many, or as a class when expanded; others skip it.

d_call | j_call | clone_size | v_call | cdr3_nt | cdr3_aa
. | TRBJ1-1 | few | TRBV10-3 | TGTGCCATCAGTGAGTCGGGGGGGGGCGCTGAAGCTTTCTTT | CAISESGGGAEAFF
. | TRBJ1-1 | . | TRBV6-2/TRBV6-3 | TGTGCCAGCAGTTATGGGAGTAAGTCGAAGAACACTGAAGCTTTCTTT | CASSYGSKSKNTEAFF
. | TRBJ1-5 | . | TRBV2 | TGTGCCAGCAGTGGGGGGGACCGGGAAAATAATCAGCCCCAGCATTTT | CASSGGDRENNQPQHF
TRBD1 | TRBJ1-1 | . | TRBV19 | TGTGCCAGTAGTCGAAAGTCGGGGACAGCAGAAGCTTTCTTT | CASSRKSGTAEAFF
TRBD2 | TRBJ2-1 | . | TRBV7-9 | TGTGCCAGCAGCTTAGCTCTGGCTAGCGGGATCCACAATGAGCAGTTCTTC | CASSLALASGIHNEQFF
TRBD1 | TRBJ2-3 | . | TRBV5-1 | TGCGCCAGCAGCTTGGCGGGGGGACAGGGGGCAAGAACAGATACGCAGTATTTT | CASSLAGGQGARTDTQYF
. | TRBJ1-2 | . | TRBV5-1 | TGCGCCAGCAGCCCGAGAGGGGGTGGCTACACCTTC | CASSPRGGGYTF
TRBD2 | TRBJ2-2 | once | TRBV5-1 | TGCGCCAGCAGTCGGGTTAGCGGGAGCACCGGGGAGCTGTTTTTT | CASSRVSGSTGELFF
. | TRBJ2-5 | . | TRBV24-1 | TGTGCCACCAGTGACCGCGGGACCGGGGAAGAGACCCAGTACTTC | CATSDRGTGEETQYF
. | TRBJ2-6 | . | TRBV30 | TGTGCCTGGGGCCTAAAGGGGGCCAACGTCCTGACTTTC | CAWGLKGANVLTF
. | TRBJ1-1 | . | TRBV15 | TGTGCCACCAGCAGAGACCGCCAGGGTGAAGCTTTCTTT | CATSRDRQGEAFF
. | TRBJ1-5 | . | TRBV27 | TGTGCCAGCAGTTTATGGGGAGGGGGGTTCAATCAGCCCCAGCATTTT | CASSLWGGGFNQPQHF
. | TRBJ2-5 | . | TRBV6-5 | TGTGCCAGCCGCCCAACTGGGTCGGGTTGGAAGACCCAGTACTTC | CASRPTGSGWKTQYF
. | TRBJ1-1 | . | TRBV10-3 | TGTGCCATCAGTGAACAGGTCATGAACACTGAAGCTTTCTTT | CAISEQVMNTEAFF
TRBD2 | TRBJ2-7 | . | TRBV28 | TGTGCCAGCAGGTCCTTCCGGGGGGTCCACGAGCAGTACTTC | CASRSFRGVHEQYF
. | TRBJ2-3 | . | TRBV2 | TGTGCCTGCCAAGGGGACTTTACGGCAGATACGCAGTATTTT | CACQGDFTADTQYF
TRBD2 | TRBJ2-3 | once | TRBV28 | TGTGCCAGCAGGGCTAGCGGGATTGTTGATACGCAGTATTTT | CASRASGIVDTQYF
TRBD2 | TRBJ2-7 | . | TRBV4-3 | TGCGCCAGCAGCCGCATAACCGGGACTAGCGTTAACGAGCAGTACTTC | CASSRITGTSVNEQYF
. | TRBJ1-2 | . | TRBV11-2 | TGTGCCAGCAGCCTCCTTCTGACAGGCTATGGCTACACCTTC | CASSLLLTGYGYTF
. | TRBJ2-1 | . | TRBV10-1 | TGCGCCAGCAGTGAGAAAGGGGCGGGAACCTGCTACAATGAGCAGTTCTTC | CASSEKGAGTCYNEQFF
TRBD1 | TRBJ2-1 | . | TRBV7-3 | TGTGCCAGCAGCTTAGTAGTAGGGGGCGGCTCAAACGAGCAGTTCTTC | CASSLVVGGGSNEQFF
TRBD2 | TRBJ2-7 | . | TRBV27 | TGTGCCAGCAGTTTAATGGGGACTAGCGGGGCCCGACAGTACTTC | CASSLMGTSGARQYF